This T cell receptor (beta chain) was captured in a study of blood T cell repertoires in COVID-19. Across the study: Samples taken during acute and convalescent COVID-19 were collected in the United States, Italy and Spain.

This clone was seen more than once but under ten times. Original processing notes: Estimation of nucleated cell counts was performed using reference gene primer amplification. The method was immunoSEQ multiplex PCR; TCRdb's version includes in-frame clones alone and lacks a portion of them. For V, J and clone size, that table is used; D and trimming come from the DNA. The sample lists under 250,000 clones; roughly four fifths were seen once. V lost 5 bases and J lost 4; bases outside the gene matches: 11. This CDR3 has 16 residues. CDR1 and CDR2 (germline): SGHTA, FQGNSA. The origin of this receptor is a woman aged 70-85 years with acute or convalescent COVID-19. The chain employs TRBV7-2 and TRBJ2-1, with 7 bases aligning to TRBD1. Material for sequencing was peripheral blood. The CDR3 DNA follows: TGTGCCAGCAGCATTATCCCGGGACAGATATACAATGAGCAGTTCTTC. As protein: CASSIIPGQIYNEQFF.